The clone carrying this T cell receptor (beta chain) showed up just a few times. These data come from a study of control samples from healthy donors and cancer patients. The data were produced by immunoSEQ multiplex PCR, yet TCRdb's version contains in-frame clones alone and is incomplete. This table has about 98,000 clones, around 80% appearing once. The CDR3 is 13 amino acids. Looked up from germline, CDR1 is MNHEY and CDR2 is SMNVEV (reference sequence). Trimming removed 3 bases from V and 4 bases from J; junction bases left unmatched: 2. The rearrangement joins TRBV27 to TRBJ1-1; 7 bases line up with TRBD1. The sequenced material came from blood. The source is a woman in her twenties or thirties in good health. CDR3 DNA sequence: TGTGCCAGCAGTTTGGGACAGAGCACTGAAGCTTTCTTT. It is translated as CASSLGQSTEAFF.